Listed here are 24 T cell receptor beta chains from one sample, sequenced in a study of blood T cell repertoires in COVID-19. Produced via immunoSEQ multiplex PCR; TCRdb's table is partial and in-frame only. The data show approximately 97,000 clones, approximately 84% seen once. The sample consisted of peripheral blood. These receptors were taken from a human donor in a cohort sampled during active COVID-19.

This sequence joins TRBV5-8 and TRBJ2-5, with a weak D call TRBD1 (5 bases). Germline lookup yields CDR1 SGHTS and CDR2 YDEGEE. V lost 5 bases and J lost 5, with 13 bases in between. This CDR3 is 13 amino acids long. The CDR3 region is CASRRRGSETQYF. CDR3 DNA sequence: TGTGCCAGCAGACGAAGGGGAAGTGAGACCCAGTACTTC.

The V call is TRBV6-5, the J call TRBJ1-6; D is possibly TRBD1 (5 bases). Germline-derived CDR1 and CDR2 are MNHEY and SVGAGI. The CDR3 runs 13 residues. V was cut by 8 bases and J by 7 bases, with 12 bases left in between. The CDR3: CASQPGINSPLHF. DNA for the CDR3: TGTGCCAGCCAACCAGGGATCAATTCACCCCTCCACTTT.

This chain connects TRBV4-2 to TRBJ1-4; no clear D. Germline V gene sequence: CDR1 LGHNA, CDR2 YNFKEQ. The CDR3 has 15 residues. Trimming stripped 0 bases from V and 4 bases from J, with 9 bases between. The CDR3 region is CASSQDLQINEKLFF. Here the CDR3 DNA reads TGTGCCAGCAGCCAAGATCTACAGATTAATGAAAAACTGTTTTTT.

This clone has only one observation. V gene TRBV13 combines with J gene TRBJ2-7, with 11 bases identical to TRBD2. CDR3 length equals 14 residues. J gave up 7 bases and V 5 bases, and 7 bases lay outside the gene matches. Germline V CDR1 and CDR2: PRHDT, FYEKMQ (reference sequence). Here the CDR3 DNA reads TGTGCCAGCAGCAGGGTAGCGGGGGGGCAAGAGCAGTACTTC. The encoded protein is CASSRVAGGQEQYF.

The V gene is TRBV2, the J gene TRBJ1-2, with 9 nucleotides matching TRBD1. With V trimmed by 6 bases and J by 5 bases, 10 bases remained unmatched. The CDR3 extends over 15 amino acids. The germline V gene encodes CDR1 SNHLY and CDR2 FYNNEI. The CDR3 region has the DNA TGTGCCAGCAGCGCTCCGGGACAGGGAAGGTATGGCTACACCTTC. Protein sequence: CASSAPGQGRYGYTF.

The rearrangement joins TRBV4-1 to TRBJ1-6, with D possibly being TRBD1 (5 bases). The germline V and J ends were trimmed by 2 bases and 7 bases, with 18 bases remaining between them. Looked up from germline, CDR1 is MGHRA and CDR2 is YSYEKL. CDR3 length: 17 residues. The CDR3 sequence: CASSQISLRGGNSPLHF. In DNA, the CDR3 is TGCGCCAGCAGCCAAATATCGTTGAGGGGAGGCAATTCACCCCTCCACTTT.

V gene TRBV11-3 combines with J gene TRBJ1-6; 8 positions agree with TRBD1. Per germline, CDR1 SGHNT and CDR2 YENEEA. The CDR3 covers 15 residues. The V and J ends lost 0 bases and 8 bases, in that order; junction bases with no gene match: 3. CDR3 loop: CASSLDPGGYSPLHF. CDR3 nucleotide sequence: TGTGCCAGCAGCTTAGACCCAGGGGGCTATTCACCCCTCCACTTT.

The chain joins TRBV7-9 to TRBJ1-4; 7 nucleotides line up with TRBD1. After removal of 4 bases from V and 8 bases from J, the junction contained 10 bases not matched to a gene. The CDR3 runs 15 residues. The germline CDR1 and CDR2 sequences are SEHNR and FQNEAQ (reference sequence). The DNA of the CDR3 is TGTGCCAGCAGCTCCAGGGGGTGGGCTGAGGAAAAACTGTTTTTT. It specifies CASSSRGWAEEKLFF.

The V gene is TRBV18, the J gene TRBJ2-1; D is undetermined. Per the germline V gene, CDR1 is KGHSH and CDR2 is LQKENI. Trimming removed 4 bases from V and 7 bases from J, with 8 bases in between. The CDR3 extends over 12 amino acids. This CDR3 reads CASSLGLNEQFF. In nucleotides, the CDR3 is TGTGCCAGCTCACTCGGTTTGAATGAGCAGTTCTTC.

The V call is TRBV4-3, the J call TRBJ2-6; possibly TRBD2 for D (6 bases). Germline assignment: CDR1 LGHNA and CDR2 YSLEER. CDR3 length: 15 residues. V lost 3 bases to trimming and J lost 2 bases, with 8 bases between them. DNA of the CDR3: TGCGCCAGCAGCCAGCCTAGCGCTGGGGCCAACGTCCTGACTTTC. This encodes CASSQPSAGANVLTF.

This chain uses TRBV2 with TRBJ1-5; 11 bases line up with TRBD1. The CDR3 sequence is 15 residues long. V shed 10 bases and J 2 bases; nucleotides not matched to a gene: 7. Germline CDR1 SNHLY, CDR2 FYNNEI. In nucleotides, the CDR3 is TGTGCCACCAAAGGACAGGGGGCTCGCAATCAGCCCCAGCATTTT. Translation gives CATKGQGARNQPQHF.

With respect to this clone: The sample has other DNA sequences that encode this CDR3 too. The V call is TRBV5-1, the J call TRBJ2-1; 9 nucleotides align to TRBD2. The germline CDR1 and CDR2 sequences are SGHRS and YFSETQ. V lost 1 base and J lost 4; bases outside the gene matches: 3. The CDR3 is made up of 15 amino acids. The CDR3 loop is CASSLSGGRYNEQFF. CDR3 sequence (DNA): TGCGCCAGCAGCTTGAGCGGGGGGCGATACAATGAGCAGTTCTTC.

This rearrangement joins TRBV7-8 to TRBJ2-1; D may be TRBD2 (5 bases). Germline assignment: CDR1 SGHVS and CDR2 FQNEAQ. The V end was cut by 6 bases, the J end by 2 bases, with 20 bases between. The CDR3 runs 17 residues. The DNA for the CDR3 is TGTGCCAGCAGTCCATGGCATCGGGATCAGGCCTACAATGAGCAGTTCTTC. Amino acids: CASSPWHRDQAYNEQFF.

V usage is TRBV3-1 (or the pseudogene TRBV3-2) and J usage is TRBJ2-5; 10 bases are shared with TRBD2. The V and J ends lost 4 bases and 4 bases, in that order; junction bases with no gene match: 6. Germline assignment: CDR1 LGHDT and CDR2 YNNKEL (reference sequence). The CDR3 is 15 amino acids. CDR3 sequence: CASSRSGGAGETQYF. CDR3 sequence (DNA): TGTGCCAGCAGCCGGAGCGGGGGGGCTGGAGAGACCCAGTACTTC.

DNA of the CDR3: TGTGCCAGCAGTACTAGGGAACCCGGGGAGCTGTTTTTT. Translating it yields CASSTREPGELFF. V and J are TRBV6-2 or TRBV6-3 and TRBJ2-2; maybe TRBD2 (5 bases). Trimming pared 5 bases from V and 6 bases from J, leaving 10 bases between. The CDR3 is made up of 13 amino acids. Germline-derived CDR1 and CDR2 are MNHEY and SVGEGT.

This chain links TRBV9 with TRBJ1-3; D is unresolved. Germline V lookup: CDR1 SGDLS, CDR2 YYNGEE. This CDR3 has 16 residues. Trimming left V 0 bases short and J 1 base short, with 11 bases between. The CDR3 coding sequence is TGTGCCAGCAGCGTAGGTTTGGCGGGTTCTGGAAACACCATATATTTT. Its protein product is CASSVGLAGSGNTIYF.

This sequence joins TRBV19 and TRBJ2-2; D may be TRBD2 (5 bases). The germline V gene has CDR1 LNHDA and CDR2 SQIVND (reference sequence). The CDR3 totals 14 residues. V lost 4 bases to trimming and J lost 3 bases, with 9 bases between them. CDR3: CASSRGLDTGELFF. Written as DNA, the CDR3 is TGTGCCAGTAGTAGAGGGCTCGACACCGGGGAGCTGTTTTTT.

There are a few counts of this clone. The V call is TRBV30, the J call TRBJ1-2, with D hard to call. Germline V CDR1 and CDR2: GTSNPN, SVGIG (reference sequence). CDR3 length: 13 residues. Trimming left V 4 bases short and J 8 bases short, with 17 bases between. The CDR3 loop reads CAWNPDITVGYTF. DNA of the CDR3: TGTGCCTGGAACCCCGACATTACGGTGGGCTACACCTTC.

The chain combines TRBV6-5 with TRBJ1-1; 7 bases line up with TRBD1. This CDR3 comprises 16 residues. V lost 1 base to trimming and J lost 0 bases; unmatched junction nucleotides: 5. From germline, CDR1 is MNHEY and CDR2 SVGAGI. CDR3 sequence reads: CASSYYEGGMNTEAFF. The CDR3 DNA is TGTGCCAGCAGTTACTACGAAGGGGGCATGAACACTGAAGCTTTCTTT.

The table lists this clone with a count of one. This chain connects TRBV18 to TRBJ2-3, with TRBD2 matching over 7 bases. CDR1 KGHSH and CDR2 LQKENI come from the germline V gene. The CDR3 loop spans 17 amino acids. Trimming at V came to 0 bases and at J to 2 bases, leaving 8 bases not matched to a gene. For the CDR3, the DNA is TGTGCCAGCTCACCACCGGGGCCAGGGAGGGCCACAGATACGCAGTATTTT. The encoded protein is CASSPPGPGRATDTQYF.

The V and J genes are TRBV11-2 and TRBJ2-5, with D unresolved. This CDR3 spans 13 amino acids. V lost 3 bases and J lost 5, with 10 bases in between. From germline, CDR1 is SGHAT and CDR2 FQNNGV. The CDR3 loop reads CASSFQALETQYF. The CDR3 DNA is TGTGCCAGCAGCTTTCAGGCGTTGGAGACCCAGTACTTC.

This clone was seen only once. This chain uses TRBV18 with TRBJ2-1; 9 nucleotides line up with TRBD1. Germline CDR1 reads KGHSH; CDR2 reads LQKENI. After removal of 3 bases from V and 9 bases from J, the junction contained 3 bases not matched to a gene. The length of the CDR3 is 13 residues. CDR3 nucleotide sequence: TGTGCCAGCTCACCGGGACAGGGAACTGAGCAGTTCTTC. As protein: CASSPGQGTEQFF.

For the CDR3, the DNA is TGTGCCAGCAGCGTAGTTGCGGGACAGGGTAGGAATGAGCAGTTCTTC. It translates to CASSVVAGQGRNEQFF. The chain uses TRBV9 and TRBJ2-1; 9 nucleotides agree with TRBD1. J lost 7 bases, V lost 0 bases, and 8 bases had no gene match. The CDR3 covers 16 residues. Per germline, CDR1 SGDLS and CDR2 YYNGEE.

The chain uses TRBV7-9 and TRBJ2-7; 11 positions match TRBD2. This CDR3 comprises 16 residues. J gave up 4 bases and V 1 base, and 6 bases lay outside the gene matches. Per the germline V gene, CDR1 is SEHNR and CDR2 is FQNEAQ (reference sequence). The CDR3 here is CASSLVVTSGAYEQYF. The CDR3 nucleotides read TGTGCCAGCAGCTTAGTGGTGACTAGCGGGGCATACGAGCAGTACTTC.